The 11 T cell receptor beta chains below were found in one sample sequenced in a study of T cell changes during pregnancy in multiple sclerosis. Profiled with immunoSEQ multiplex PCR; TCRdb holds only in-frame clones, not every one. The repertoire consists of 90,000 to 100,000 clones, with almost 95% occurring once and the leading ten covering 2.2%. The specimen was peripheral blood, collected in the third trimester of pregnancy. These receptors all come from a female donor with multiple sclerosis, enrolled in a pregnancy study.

CDR3 in amino acids: CASSEIGGTNYGYTF. The CDR3 DNA follows: TGTGCCAGCAGTGAAATAGGAGGGACCAACTATGGCTACACCTTC. The V gene is TRBV6-1, the J gene TRBJ1-2; possibly TRBD1 for D (5 bases). The CDR3 runs 15 residues. Trimming pared 2 bases from V and 2 bases from J, leaving 12 bases between. The germline gives CDR1 MNHNS, CDR2 SASEGT.

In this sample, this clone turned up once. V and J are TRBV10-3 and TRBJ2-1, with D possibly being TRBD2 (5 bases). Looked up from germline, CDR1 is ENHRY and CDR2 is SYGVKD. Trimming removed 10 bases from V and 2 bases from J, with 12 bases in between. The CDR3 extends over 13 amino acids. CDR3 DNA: TGTGCCAGCGGTGCCGGGACCTACAATGAGCAGTTCTTC. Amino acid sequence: CASGAGTYNEQFF.

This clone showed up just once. The CDR3 reads CASSFTSGMGETQYF. As DNA, the CDR3 is TGTGCCAGCAGCTTCACTAGCGGGATGGGAGAGACCCAGTACTTC. The chain links TRBV11-3 to TRBJ2-5; 10 bases match TRBD2. The CDR3 runs to 15 residues. Germline-derived CDR1 and CDR2 are SGHNT and YENEEA. V trimming: 3 bases; J trimming: 4 bases; junction bases outside the gene matches: 5.

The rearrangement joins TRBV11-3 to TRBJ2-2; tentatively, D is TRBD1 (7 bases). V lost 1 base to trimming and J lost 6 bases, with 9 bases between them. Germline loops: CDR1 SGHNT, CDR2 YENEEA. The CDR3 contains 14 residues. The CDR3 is CASSLGGTAGELFF. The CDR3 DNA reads TGTGCCAGCAGCTTAGGCGGGACAGCCGGGGAGCTGTTTTTT.

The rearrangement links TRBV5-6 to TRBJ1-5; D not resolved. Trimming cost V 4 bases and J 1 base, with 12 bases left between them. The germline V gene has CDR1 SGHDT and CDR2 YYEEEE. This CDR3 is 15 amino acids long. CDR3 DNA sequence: TGTGCCAGCAGCCCAGGACTTTTCAGCAATCAGCCCCAGCATTTT. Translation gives CASSPGLFSNQPQHF. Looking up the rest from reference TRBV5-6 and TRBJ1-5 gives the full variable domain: DAGVTQSPTHLIKTRGQQVTLRCSPKSGHDTVSWYQQALGQGPQFIFQYYEEEERQRGNFPDRFSGHQFPNYSSELNVNALLLGDSALYLCASSPGLFSNQPQHFGDGTRLSIL.

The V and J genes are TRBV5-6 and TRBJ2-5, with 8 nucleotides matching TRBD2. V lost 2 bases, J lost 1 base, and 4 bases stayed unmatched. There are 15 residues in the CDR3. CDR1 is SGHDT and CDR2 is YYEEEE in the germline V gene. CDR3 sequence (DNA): TGTGCCAGCAGCTTCGGTAGCGGGATCCAAGAGACCCAGTACTTC. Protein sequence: CASSFGSGIQETQYF.

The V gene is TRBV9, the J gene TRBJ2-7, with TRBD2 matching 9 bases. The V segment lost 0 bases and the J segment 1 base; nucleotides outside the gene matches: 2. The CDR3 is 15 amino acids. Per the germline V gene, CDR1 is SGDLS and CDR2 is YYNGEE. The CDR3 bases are TGTGCCAGCAGCGTAGCTAGCGGGAAGTCCTACGAGCAGTACTTC. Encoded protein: CASSVASGKSYEQYF.

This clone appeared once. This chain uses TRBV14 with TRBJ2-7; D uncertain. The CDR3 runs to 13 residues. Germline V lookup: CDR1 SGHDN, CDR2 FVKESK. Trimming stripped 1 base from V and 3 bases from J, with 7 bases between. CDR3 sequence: CASSQGRLYEQYF. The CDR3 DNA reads TGTGCCAGCAGCCAAGGCAGGCTCTACGAGCAGTACTTC. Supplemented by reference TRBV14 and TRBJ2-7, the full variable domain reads EAGVTQFPSHSVIEKGQTVTLRCDPISGHDNLYWYRRVMGKEIKFLLHFVKESKQDESGMPNNRFLAERTGGTYSTLKVQPAELEDSGVYFCASSQGRLYEQYFGPGTRLTVT.

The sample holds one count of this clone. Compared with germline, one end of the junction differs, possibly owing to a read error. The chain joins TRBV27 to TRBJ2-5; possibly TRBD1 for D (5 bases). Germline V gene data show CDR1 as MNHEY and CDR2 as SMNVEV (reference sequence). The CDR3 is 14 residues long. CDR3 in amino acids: CASSQDSDQEAQYF. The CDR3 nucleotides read TGTGCCAGCAGCCAAGACAGTGACCAAGAGGCCCAGTACTTC.

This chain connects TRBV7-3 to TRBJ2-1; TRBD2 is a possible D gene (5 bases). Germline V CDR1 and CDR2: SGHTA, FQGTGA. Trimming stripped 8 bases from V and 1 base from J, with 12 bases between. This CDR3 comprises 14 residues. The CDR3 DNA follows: TGTGCCAGCTCGAGGGAGAGTTCCTACAATGAGCAGTTCTTC. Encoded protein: CASSRESSYNEQFF.

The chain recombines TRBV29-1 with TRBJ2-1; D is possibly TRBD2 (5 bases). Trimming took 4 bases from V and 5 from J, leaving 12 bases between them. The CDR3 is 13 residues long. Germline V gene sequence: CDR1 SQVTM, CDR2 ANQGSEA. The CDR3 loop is CSVGLLVHNEQFF. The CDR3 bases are TGCAGCGTTGGGTTACTAGTCCACAATGAGCAGTTCTTC.